A single sample is the source of the 17 T cell receptor beta chains below, sequenced in a study of T cells after yellow fever vaccination. In TCRdb, the 5' RACE reads were re-called with MiXCR into one record per CDR3 protein. Among nearly 300,000 distinct CDR3 sequences listed, around 9.3% were seen once. The input for sequencing was CD4+ T cells sorted from PBMCs, taken 5 days after the yellow fever booster vaccination. The receptor set was obtained from a man between 18 and 35 years old who received the YFV17D yellow fever vaccine.

This clonotype came up many times. The chain is built from TRBV28 and TRBJ2-3; 10 bases match TRBD1. Germline-derived CDR1 and CDR2 are MDHEN and SYDVKM. J gave up 4 bases and V 5 bases, and 9 bases lay outside the gene matches. The CDR3 runs 16 residues. The CDR3 spells CASSGGGQGEADTQYF. The DNA for the CDR3 is TGTGCCAGCAGTGGGGGCGGACAGGGGGAAGCAGATACGCAGTATTTT. The full variable domain, its missing parts supplied by reference TRBV28 and TRBJ2-3, is DVKVTQSSRYLVKRTGEKVFLECVQDMDHENMFWYRQDPGLGLRLIYFSYDVKMKEKGDIPEGYSVSREKKERFSLILESASTNQTSMYLCASSGGGQGEADTQYFGPGTRLTVL.

The table lists this clonotype with a few counts. The chain couples TRBV15 to TRBJ2-1, with 9 bases lining up with TRBD1. The germline gives CDR1 LNHNV, CDR2 YYDKDF (reference sequence). CDR3 length equals 15 residues. V lost 5 bases and J lost 9; bases outside the gene matches: 11. The CDR3 DNA is TGTGCCACCAGCGAACGGGACAGGGTTACGTTTGAGCAGTTCTTC. Its protein product is CATSERDRVTFEQFF.

This clonotype was recorded many times. This sequence joins TRBV18 and TRBJ2-2; 9 nucleotides agree with TRBD1. The CDR3 is made up of 16 amino acids. Germline-derived CDR1 and CDR2 are KGHSH and LQKENI. V dropped 1 base and J dropped 3; count of bases not matched to a gene: 3. The CDR3 spells CASSPRQGVDTGELFF. Here the CDR3 DNA reads TGTGCCAGCTCACCACGACAGGGGGTGGACACCGGGGAGCTGTTTTTT.

This clonotype was detected many times. The chain carries TRBV7-2 and TRBJ2-7, with a weak D call TRBD2 (5 bases). Germline assignment: CDR1 SGHTA and CDR2 FQGNSA. This CDR3 has 14 residues. V shed 6 bases and J shed 5 bases, with 17 bases lying between them. The CDR3 sequence is CASSLGGGYDEQYF. The CDR3 DNA sequence: TGTGCCAGCAGTTTGGGCGGAGGCTATGACGAGCAGTACTTC.

This clonotype was counted only a few times. The V call is TRBV7-9, the J call TRBJ2-2; TRBD1 matches 8 bases. The length of the CDR3 is 16 residues. J lost 2 bases, V lost 5 bases, and 7 bases had no gene match. Germline CDR1 SEHNR, CDR2 FQNEAQ (reference sequence). In DNA form, the CDR3 reads TGTGCCAGCAGCCCCCGGACAGGGACCAACACCGGGGAGCTGTTTTTT. Protein: CASSPRTGTNTGELFF.

The rearrangement joins TRBV11-2 to TRBJ2-7; maybe TRBD1 (6 bases). The CDR3 sequence is 14 residues long. The V end lost 4 bases, the J end lost 0 bases, and 10 bases lay between the germline ends. CDR1 and CDR2 (germline): SGHAT, FQNNGV. The DNA for the CDR3 is TGTGCCAGCAGCTCCGGGACACTCTCCTACGAGCAGTACTTC. It codes for CASSSGTLSYEQYF.

This chain uses TRBV5-1 with TRBJ2-4; weak D call: TRBD2 (6 bases). The ends were cut back, 0 bases at V and 0 bases at J, with 13 bases in the middle. The CDR3 extends over 17 amino acids. Germline V gene lookup returns CDR1 SGHRS and CDR2 YFSETQ. The CDR3 DNA follows: TGCGCCAGCAGCTTGGCGGGGGATGGGCTAGCCAAAAACATTCAGTACTTC. It is translated as CASSLAGDGLAKNIQYF. Combining the CDR3 with reference TRBV5-1 and TRBJ2-4 gives the whole variable domain KAGVTQTPRYLIKTRGQQVTLSCSPISGHRSVSWYQQTPGQGLQFLFEYFSETQRNKGNFPGRFSGRQFSNSRSEMNVSTLELGDSALYLCASSLAGDGLAKNIQYFGAGTRLSVL.

The chain carries TRBV4-3 and TRBJ1-4; D might be TRBD1 (5 bases). This CDR3 contains 13 residues. The V and J ends lost 0 bases and 14 bases respectively, with 13 bases between them. The germline V gene encodes CDR1 LGHNA and CDR2 YSLEER. CDR3 sequence: CASSQDTARGLFF. The CDR3 coding sequence is TGCGCCAGCAGCCAAGATACGGCTCGGGGGCTGTTTTTT.

J is TRBJ1-2 and V is TRBV24-1; D gene uncertain. The CDR3 runs to 12 residues. V was pared by 4 bases and J by 7 bases, with 9 bases between. Looked up from germline, CDR1 is KGHDR and CDR2 is SFDVKD. The CDR3 reads CATSEPAGGYTF. CDR3 sequence (DNA): TGTGCCACCAGTGAACCAGCAGGTGGCTACACCTTC.

This clonotype was counted ten times or more. V gene TRBV6-1 combines with J gene TRBJ1-1; D remains unclear. This CDR3 spans 13 amino acids. Trimming pared 3 bases from V and 0 bases from J, leaving 5 bases between. Germline CDR1 is MNHNS and CDR2 is SASEGT. The CDR3 coding sequence is TGTGCCAGCAGTGATCTTATGAACACTGAAGCTTTCTTT. Its translation: CASSDLMNTEAFF.

This clonotype was picked up a small number of times. V usage is TRBV12-3 or TRBV12-4 and J usage is TRBJ1-5, with D possibly being TRBD1 (6 bases). The CDR3 loop spans 14 amino acids. Trimming shortened V by 5 bases and J by 5 bases, and 13 bases separated the two germline ends. The CDR3 protein is CASSQGHRDQPQHF. The CDR3 DNA reads TGTGCCAGCAGTCAGGGGCACCGAGATCAGCCCCAGCATTTT.

DNA for the CDR3: TGTGCCAGCAGCTTAGAGCGGGGAATAAGGCACACCATATATTTT. Translated, it gives CASSLERGIRHTIYF. The chain combines TRBV11-2 with TRBJ1-3, with D unresolved. This CDR3 has 15 amino acids. Germline CDR1 SGHAT, CDR2 FQNNGV. The V end was cut by 0 bases, the J end by 8 bases, with 14 bases between.

This clonotype was counted at least ten times. The chain is built from TRBV7-2 and TRBJ1-6; perhaps TRBD1 as D (5 bases). The germline V gene has CDR1 SGHTA and CDR2 FQGNSA. V lost 1 base, J lost 10 bases, and 14 bases lay in between. The CDR3 is made up of 15 amino acids. DNA of the CDR3: TGTGCCAGCAGCTTAGGGGGCGAAGGCGGCTCACCCCTCCACTTT. Protein: CASSLGGEGGSPLHF.

This clonotype was recorded at least ten times. The chain combines TRBV29-1 with TRBJ2-1; 12 bases map to TRBD1. V dropped 6 bases and J dropped 7; count of bases not matched to a gene: 7. Germline V gene lookup returns CDR1 SQVTM and CDR2 ANQGSEA. The CDR3 length is 14 residues. The CDR3 nucleotides read TGCAGCGTAGTCGGGACAGGGGGCTGGAATGAGCAGTTCTTC. Protein sequence: CSVVGTGGWNEQFF.

This clonotype was detected only a few times. The chain recombines TRBV12-3 or TRBV12-4 with TRBJ1-1, with D maybe TRBD1 (5 bases). Trimming shortened V by 7 bases and J by 4 bases, and 16 bases separated the two germline ends. The CDR3 is made up of 14 amino acids. CDR3 nucleotide sequence: TGTGCCAGCACACCCAGGGCCGCCAGCACTGAAGCTTTCTTT. This translates into CASTPRAASTEAFF.

The V and J genes are TRBV5-1 and TRBJ2-5; tentative D call: TRBD1 (5 bases). The CDR3 is made up of 14 amino acids. Germline V gene lookup returns CDR1 SGHRS and CDR2 YFSETQ. V was shortened by 0 bases and J by 2 bases, with 8 bases between the two germline ends. The CDR3 region is CASSLEGQQETQYF. For the CDR3, the DNA is TGCGCCAGCAGCTTGGAGGGGCAACAAGAGACCCAGTACTTC.

This clonotype was seen a handful of times. The rearrangement uses TRBV10-3 and TRBJ2-3; weak D call: TRBD2 (7 bases). CDR3 length: 12 amino acids. CDR1 and CDR2 (germline): ENHRY, SYGVKD. V lost 11 bases to trimming and J lost 5 bases, with 14 bases between them. Here the CDR3 DNA reads TGTGCCGTCGGGGGGCGGGTAGATACGCAGTATTTT. Amino acid sequence: CAVGGRVDTQYF.